This TCR beta chain was identified during a study of T cell repertoires in cytomegalovirus infection. This clonotype was detected many times. TCRdb independently ran MiXCR on the reads; one entry per CDR3 protein. The sample has roughly 310,000 distinct CDR3 sequences; about 17% are singletons. CDR1 and CDR2 from the germline V gene are SGHTA and FQGNSA. V was cut by 0 bases and J by 2 bases, with 13 bases left in between. The CDR3 contains 16 residues. The source is a human donor in good health (CMV status not recorded). Some clones in this sample may be carry-over from other donors' samples. Sequencing used PBMCs. V usage is TRBV7-2 and J usage is TRBJ2-5, with a weak D call TRBD2 (7 bases). The CDR3 loop is CASSLAGGPGQETQYF. In nucleotides, the CDR3 is TGTGCCAGCAGCTTAGCGGGGGGGCCGGGGCAAGAGACCCAGTACTTC. Full variable domain (missing parts from reference TRBV7-2 and TRBJ2-5): GAGVSQSPSNKVTEKGKDVELRCDPISGHTALYWYRQSLGQGLEFLIYFQGNSAPDKSGLPSDRFSAERTGGSVSTLTIQRTQQEDSAVYLCASSLAGGPGQETQYFGPGTRLLVL.